Sequencing of this T cell receptor beta chain was carried out in a study of cytomegalovirus exposure and HLA in healthy donors. Study-wide background: From donors who were HLA-typed, an early data release held around 80 million unique TCRs.

The J segment lost 7 bases and the V segment lost 4 bases, leaving 10 bases of the junction unmatched. The CDR3 is made up of 15 amino acids. Per germline, CDR1 SGDLS and CDR2 YYNGEE. Use of 60 Vbeta and 13 Jbeta primers characterized the PCR. Sequencing used immunoSEQ multiplex PCR; TCRdb keeps in-frame clones, though not all of them. The sample contains approximately 130,000 clones, 75% to 90% of which appear only once. Regarding the study as a whole: Generally TCR sequences proved uncommon, though certain public TCRs appeared in numerous donors.

There are a few counts of this clone. What it binds is unknown. V usage is TRBV9 and J usage is TRBJ2-2, with TRBD2 matching 7 bases. The receptor was derived from a woman between 35 and 50 years old in good health and CMV-seronegative. Sequencing was performed on PBMCs. CDR3 nucleotide sequence: TGTGCCAGCAGCCCTGAACTCGGGGAGGGCGGGGAGCTGTTTTTT. This sequence encodes CASSPELGEGGELFF.